This TCR beta chain derives from a study of T cell responses to AZD1222 COVID-19 vaccine. With regard to this clone: Its antigen is as yet unknown.

The V and J ends lost 1 base and 5 bases respectively, with 14 bases between them. This CDR3 region has 15 residues. CDR1 MGHRA and CDR2 YSYEKL come from the germline V gene. Generated by immunoSEQ multiplex PCR, the TCRdb table keeps only in-frame clones and is missing some. This table has some 80,000 clones, around three quarters appearing once. Study-wide results and caveats: Spike was spanned by vaccine-associated CD4 TCRs, which were dominant at 160-218 and 743-854.

This chain links TRBV4-1 with TRBJ1-2; D is uncertain. The receptor comes from an adult who received the MenACWY meningococcal vaccine as a control. Sequenced here: peripheral blood, sampled 28 days after the second dose of the MenACWY control vaccine. In DNA form, the CDR3 reads TGCGCCAGCAGCCAAGTCGCTCCGGGAGGGTATGGCTACACCTTC. Translation gives CASSQVAPGGYGYTF.